This TCR beta chain was obtained from a study of shared clonotypes between healthy human individuals (dated by TCRdb to about 2020). With respect to the entire study: Two women and three men aged 18 to 49 years were included in the cohort. For each donor, CD4 naive and CD4 memory were each run on three plates, CD8 naive on two plates, and CD8 memory on one plate. To estimate repertoire size and how much clonotype sharing occurs between individuals, the study deeply sequenced the blood TCR repertoires of a handful of healthy adults. Different laboratories and diverse techniques were used to prepare libraries and sequence TCR repertoires, to increase sequencing depth and limit assay-specific biases. Between about 0.8 and 9.5 billion PBMCs per donor were obtained by leukapheresis.

What the work shows at the level of the full study, not this receptor alone: Compared with non-shared clonotypes, clonotypes shared by all four sorted-subset donors had higher generation probabilities. Estimated clonotype richness was generally larger for naive than for memory subsets. Based on pairwise subsampling, the degree of clonotype sharing among donors was expected to be affected by sequencing depth. The small number of donors limited the genetic and exposure-history diversity represented. Incomplete sequencing was indicated by rarefaction of sorted-subset datasets, despite the large sequencing depth. Sampling was restricted to blood, and TCR repertoires in tissues likely differ from the TCR repertoires found in blood. Sharing across a few donors was observed for roughly 5% of naive CD4, 3% to 3.5% of naive CD8, 2% to 2.5% of memory CD4, and about 0.39% of memory CD8 clonotypes.

CD8 naive samples consisted of CD45RO-negative cells that were positively selected for CCR7, yielding a CD45RA+CCR7+ population without TemRA cells. Donors were healthy HIV-negative adults with no recently reported acute infections or vaccinations. All donors were Caucasian adults living in Nashville, Tennessee, USA. After blood collection by leukapheresis, PBMCs were isolated using Ficoll-Histopaque density gradient centrifugation and then cryopreserved in the vapor phase of liquid nitrogen. Analytical flow cytometry was used to check the purity and quantity of each magnetically sorted T cell population. Each sorted fraction had its genomic DNA isolated and then quantified by UV absorbance on a Nanodrop 2000c. The CDR3 runs 14 residues from the cysteine to the phenylalanine. Of all the DNA, just the CDR3 is kept, 42 bases in frame from base 1. V is shortened by 0 bases, J by 2 bases, and the region joining them spans 8 bases. As encoded in the germline V gene (reference sequence), CDR1 is MNHNY while CDR2 is SVGAGI.

Using the deep immunoSEQ assay, TCR CDR3 regions were amplified from genomic DNA by multiplex PCR. Extracted genomic DNA from each cell subset was spread evenly across all wells of several immunoSEQ 96-well plates, with each plate serving as a replicate. For sorted subsets, each replicate PCR was loaded with 200 ng genomic DNA, equivalent to 25,000 to 35,000 T cell genomes. Purified libraries were measured with a Qubit 3.0 fluorometer, size-checked on a Bioanalyzer 2100, and measured again with the KAPA Library Quantification kit. A separate single-read 150-cycle Illumina NextSeq 550 flow cell was used to sequence each immunoSEQ 96-well plate. From the authors' description of their analysis: The immunoSEQ output contained only junctional sequences without quality scores, so filtering could not match that applied to full-length reads. To assign V/J genes and CDR3, sequences were annotated using PyIR, a Python wrapper for IgBLAST v1.9, with IMGT germline references. Any read was removed if the V/J assignment was weak (E-value above 1e-6), the CDR3 was missing, or the read contained stop codons, out-of-frame junctions, or ambiguous translated residues. V3J clonotypes were defined as sequences sharing the same inferred V gene, J gene, and CDR3 amino acid sequence. The percentage overlap between two repertoires was calculated by dividing the number of shared unique clonotypes by the size of the smaller repertoire. RTK rarefaction, the Chao1 estimator, and Recon v2.1 estimates of unobserved clonotypes were used to assess repertoire richness. OLGA was used to compute generation probabilities for all TCRbeta clonotypes that the gDNA method yielded from a few donors. In its TCRdb copy, this immuneACCESS table keeps in-frame sequences only and misses some clones. Where compared with another copy, unresolved V genes explain less than half of these, and the others have no known cause. V and J calls and clone size are given by that table; D and trimming were obtained from the DNA. Here the sample has about 2 million clones; less than 95% occur a single time. Together, the top ten hold 1.2% of the sample.

Worth noting for this clone: Its antigen specificity is not known. No quality values exist for individual bases; no much larger clone is one base distant. Within the sample, other DNA sequences also encode this same CDR3.

This clonotype was sampled from a young man in good health. The material sequenced was naive CD8+ T cells sorted from blood. Explained via the paper, the cell subset or site label denotes: CD45RA+CCR7+. The rearrangement joined TRBV6-6 to TRBJ2-7, with TRBD2 perhaps the D gene, on 5 matching bases. The DNA sequence is as follows: TGTGCCAGCAGTTACTCTTCCGGGGCCTACGAGCAGTACTTC. It specifies CASSYSSGAYEQYF.